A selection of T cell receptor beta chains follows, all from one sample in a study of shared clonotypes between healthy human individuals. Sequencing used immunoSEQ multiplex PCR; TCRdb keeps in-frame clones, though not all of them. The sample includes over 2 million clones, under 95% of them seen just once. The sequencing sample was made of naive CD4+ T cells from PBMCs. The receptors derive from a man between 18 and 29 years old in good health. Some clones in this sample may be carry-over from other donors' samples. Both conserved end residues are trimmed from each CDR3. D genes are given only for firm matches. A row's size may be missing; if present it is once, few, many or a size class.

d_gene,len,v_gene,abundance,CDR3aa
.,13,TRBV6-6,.,ASSWRADGANVLT
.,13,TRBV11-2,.,ASSLVADMNTEAF
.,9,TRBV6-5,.,AAGNNYGYT
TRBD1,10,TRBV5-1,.,ASRVEDREAF
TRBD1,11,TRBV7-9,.,ASSWTGYTEAF
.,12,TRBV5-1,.,ASQEGSDTGELF
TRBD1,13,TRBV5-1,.,ASSSGTGITDTQY
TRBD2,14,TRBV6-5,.,ASSYSTGTSSHEQY
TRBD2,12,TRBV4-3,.,ASSRTRVHNEQF
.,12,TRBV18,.,ASSPPGNTGELF
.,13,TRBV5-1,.,ASSPAAARDYEQY
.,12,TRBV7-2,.,ASSHPGPIYEQY
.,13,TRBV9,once,ASSVASVNTGELF
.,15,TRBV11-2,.,ASSLVAIRPATYEQY
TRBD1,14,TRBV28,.,ASSTGGIVPYNEQF
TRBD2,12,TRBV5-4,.,ASSLVGGAETQY
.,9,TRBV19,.,ASRSPGELF
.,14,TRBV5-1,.,ASSLPTVSNTGELF
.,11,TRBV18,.,ASSMQAPFEQY
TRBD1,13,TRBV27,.,ASSRTGGGTGELF
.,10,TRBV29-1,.,SLRQGNTEAF
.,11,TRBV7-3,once,ASSSYRTDTQY
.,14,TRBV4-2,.,ASSQDRRQANTEAF
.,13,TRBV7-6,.,ASSPSPGYPYEQY
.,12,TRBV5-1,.,ASSSGAVGDTQY
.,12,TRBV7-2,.,ASSLRADGETQY
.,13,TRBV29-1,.,SAEGPTANTGELF
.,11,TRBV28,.,ASSPTNSQPQH
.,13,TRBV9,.,ASSVVGQTNTEAF
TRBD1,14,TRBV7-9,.,ASSNSGTGLLGTQY
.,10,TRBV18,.,ASSTNTDTQY
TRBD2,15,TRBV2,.,ASRGGTSGRGSYEQY
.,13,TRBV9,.,ASSITTSNTGELF
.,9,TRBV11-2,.,ASTPLGEQY
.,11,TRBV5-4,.,ASSSLITYEQY
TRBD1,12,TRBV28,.,ASRRQGRASTIY
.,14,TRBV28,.,ASSPLRVESRYEQY
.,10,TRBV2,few,ASSDALGGQF
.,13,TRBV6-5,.,ASSPGRPSEYGYT
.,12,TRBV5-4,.,ASSPTTVRETQY
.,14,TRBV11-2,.,ASSPIGPRSTDTQY
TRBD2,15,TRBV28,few,ASSTAGGFWSYNEQF
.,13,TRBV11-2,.,ASSLARDPSREQF
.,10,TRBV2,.,ASSVGGETQY